A selection of T cell receptor beta chains follows, all from one sample in a study of T cell changes during pregnancy in multiple sclerosis. Libraries were prepared by immunoSEQ multiplex PCR; TCRdb keeps only in-frame clonotypes and omits some of them. The sample consists of about 20,000 clones, roughly nine tenths of them appearing once. Sequenced material: CD8+ T cells from peripheral blood mononuclear cells, taken after pregnancy. These TCRs come from a female donor in good health, enrolled as a control in a pregnancy study. Each CDR3 is given with its conserved first and last residue. Fields, in order: D gene, V gene, clone size, J gene, CDR3 protein, CDR3 DNA. The D gene is left open where the match is weak. Not all rows give a size; the values are once, few, many and, for expanded clones, a class.

D: .
V: TRBV6-5
size: medium-sized
J: TRBJ1-2
CDR3: CASSYSGRQFGYTF
DNA: TGTGCCAGCAGTTACTCGGGGCGACAGTTTGGCTACACCTTC

D: .
V: TRBV9
size: few
J: TRBJ1-1
CDR3: CASSVTLNTEAFF
DNA: TGTGCCAGCAGCGTAACATTGAACACTGAAGCTTTCTTT

D: .
V: TRBV6-7
size: .
J: TRBJ2-2
CDR3: CASSSAPGEFTGELFF
DNA: TGTGCCAGCAGTTCCGCCCCGGGGGAATTCACCGGGGAGCTGTTTTTT

D: .
V: TRBV20-1
size: once
J: TRBJ1-4
CDR3: CSARATGELFF
DNA: TGCAGTGCTAGAGCAACAGGCGAGCTGTTTTTT

D: .
V: TRBV7-8
size: .
J: TRBJ2-1
CDR3: CASSLVPSSYNEQFF
DNA: TGTGCCAGCAGCTTAGTACCTAGCAGTTACAATGAGCAGTTCTTC

D: .
V: TRBV28
size: .
J: TRBJ1-2
CDR3: CASSFLGTAPGYGYTF
DNA: TGTGCCAGCAGTTTCCTCGGGACTGCTCCTGGTTATGGCTACACCTTC

D: .
V: TRBV9
size: .
J: TRBJ2-3
CDR3: CASSVAADSTDTQYF
DNA: TGTGCCAGCAGCGTAGCGGCGGATAGCACAGATACGCAGTATTTT

D: TRBD2
V: TRBV10-3
size: once
J: TRBJ2-2
CDR3: CAIMAGGITNTGELFF
DNA: TGTGCCATCATGGCGGGAGGGATCACGAACACCGGGGAGCTGTTTTTT

D: .
V: TRBV10-3
size: .
J: TRBJ2-7
CDR3: CAQSERAHSYEQYF
DNA: TGTGCCCAGAGTGAGCGGGCCCATTCCTACGAGCAGTACTTC

D: .
V: TRBV5-6
size: .
J: TRBJ1-3
CDR3: CASSLGGSTIYF
DNA: TGTGCCAGCAGCTTAGGGGGATCCACCATATATTTT

D: TRBD1
V: TRBV29-1
size: .
J: TRBJ1-2
CDR3: CSVMQGEVTF
DNA: TGCAGCGTTATGCAGGGGGAGGTCACCTTC

D: .
V: TRBV6-5
size: .
J: TRBJ2-7
CDR3: CASSYSGRYEQYF
DNA: TGTGCCAGCAGTTACTCGGGCAGGTACGAGCAGTACTTC

D: .
V: TRBV19
size: .
J: TRBJ1-4
CDR3: CASSILRETPLEKLFF
DNA: TGTGCCAGTAGTATACTGCGGGAGACCCCGCTTGAAAAACTGTTTTTT

D: .
V: TRBV19
size: few
J: TRBJ1-1
CDR3: CALHRGTEAFF
DNA: TGTGCCCTACACAGAGGGACTGAAGCTTTCTTT

D: .
V: TRBV6-1
size: .
J: TRBJ2-1
CDR3: CASADRFNNEQFF
DNA: TGTGCCAGCGCCGACAGATTTAACAATGAGCAGTTCTTC

D: TRBD1
V: TRBV29-1
size: .
J: TRBJ1-2
CDR3: CSVVTGGANYGYTF
DNA: TGCAGCGTTGTGACAGGGGGGGCCAACTATGGCTACACCTTC

D: .
V: TRBV7-2
size: .
J: TRBJ2-3
CDR3: CASSLNNRLRTDTQYF
DNA: TGTGCCAGCAGCTTAAATAACAGGTTGCGGACAGATACGCAGTATTTT

D: TRBD1
V: TRBV5-1
size: .
J: TRBJ2-5
CDR3: CASSWTGGEETQYF
DNA: TGCGCCAGCAGCTGGACAGGGGGCGAAGAGACCCAGTACTTC

D: TRBD2
V: TRBV7-9
size: .
J: TRBJ2-5
CDR3: CASSPRGRGDQETQYF
DNA: TGTGCCAGCAGCCCCCGGGGTCGGGGGGACCAAGAGACCCAGTACTTC

D: .
V: TRBV6-5
size: .
J: TRBJ1-2
CDR3: CASSTNSGQTGYTF
DNA: TGTGCCAGCAGCACGAACTCTGGACAGACTGGCTACACCTTC

D: TRBD2
V: TRBV19
size: .
J: TRBJ2-1
CDR3: CASSPRTSGNEQFF
DNA: TGTGCCAGTAGTCCCCGGACTAGCGGGAATGAGCAGTTCTTC

D: TRBD1
V: TRBV5-1
size: once
J: TRBJ2-2
CDR3: CASHRPMTGDNGELFF
DNA: TGCGCCAGTCACCGACCGATGACAGGGGATAACGGGGAGCTGTTTTTT

D: TRBD1
V: TRBV6-5
size: .
J: TRBJ2-7
CDR3: CASRMIGTGAYEQYF
DNA: TGTGCCAGCAGAATGATCGGGACAGGGGCCTACGAGCAGTACTTC

D: TRBD1
V: TRBV6-5
size: .
J: TRBJ2-7
CDR3: CASSRGQGRIYEQYF
DNA: TGTGCCAGCAGCCGGGGACAGGGCCGAATCTACGAGCAGTACTTC

D: .
V: TRBV25-1
size: .
J: TRBJ2-5
CDR3: CASSPTGRETQYF
DNA: TGTGCCAGCAGTCCTACAGGGCGAGAGACCCAGTACTTC

D: .
V: TRBV5-1
size: .
J: TRBJ1-1
CDR3: CASSGVKNTEAFF
DNA: TGCGCCAGCTCAGGGGTGAAGAACACTGAAGCTTTCTTT

D: TRBD2
V: TRBV7-9
size: few
J: TRBJ2-2
CDR3: CASIRRREATGELFF
DNA: TGTGCCAGCATCCGGAGGCGGGAGGCTACCGGGGAGCTGTTTTTT

D: TRBD2
V: TRBV7-9
size: .
J: TRBJ2-1
CDR3: CAGVSGSSYNEQFF
DNA: TGTGCCGGTGTTAGCGGGAGCTCCTACAATGAGCAGTTCTTC

D: TRBD2
V: TRBV2
size: few
J: TRBJ2-1
CDR3: CASLRAALAAYNEQFF
DNA: TGTGCCAGCCTACGTGCGGCCCTAGCGGCCTACAATGAGCAGTTCTTC

D: TRBD1
V: TRBV30
size: .
J: TRBJ2-2
CDR3: CAWSPLGQGAGGELFF
DNA: TGTGCCTGGAGTCCACTTGGACAGGGGGCAGGCGGGGAGCTGTTTTTT

D: .
V: TRBV10-3
size: .
J: TRBJ2-3
CDR3: CAIRDYTDTQYF
DNA: TGTGCCATCAGGGACTACACAGATACGCAGTATTTT

D: .
V: TRBV4-2
size: .
J: TRBJ2-3
CDR3: CASSQVLTDTQYF
DNA: TGTGCCAGCAGCCAAGTACTGACAGATACGCAGTATTTT

D: .
V: TRBV7-9
size: .
J: TRBJ2-7
CDR3: CAVQGGATYEQYF
DNA: TGTGCCGTCCAAGGGGGGGCCACCTACGAGCAGTACTTC

D: .
V: TRBV6-1
size: .
J: TRBJ1-1
CDR3: CASSVTGQNTEAFF
DNA: TGTGCCAGCAGTGTTACAGGGCAGAACACTGAAGCTTTCTTT

D: .
V: TRBV7-2
size: .
J: TRBJ2-1
CDR3: CASSLATLSSYNEQFF
DNA: TGTGCCAGCAGCTTAGCAACGCTATCTTCCTACAATGAGCAGTTCTTC

D: .
V: TRBV5-4
size: .
J: TRBJ1-6
CDR3: CASSLRNDERSPLHF
DNA: TGTGCCAGCAGCTTGCGTAATGACGAGAGGTCACCCCTCCACTTT

D: TRBD1
V: TRBV5-1
size: .
J: TRBJ1-5
CDR3: CASSLAGTANQPQHF
DNA: TGCGCCAGCAGCTTGGCCGGGACAGCGAATCAGCCCCAGCATTTT

D: TRBD1
V: TRBV27
size: .
J: TRBJ2-7
CDR3: CASRMTGLSREQYF
DNA: TGTGCCAGCAGGATGACAGGGTTGTCACGTGAGCAGTACTTC

D: TRBD2
V: TRBV4-2
size: .
J: TRBJ2-3
CDR3: CASSPTAASGGENTDTQYF
DNA: TGTGCCAGCAGCCCCACTGCGGCTAGCGGGGGGGAAAACACAGATACGCAGTATTTT

D: TRBD1
V: TRBV5-6
size: .
J: TRBJ1-1
CDR3: CASSLWVYRGNTEAFF
DNA: TGTGCCAGCAGCTTGTGGGTCTACAGGGGGAACACTGAAGCTTTCTTT

D: .
V: TRBV30
size: once
J: TRBJ1-4
CDR3: CAFGTPNEKLFF
DNA: TGTGCCTTCGGGACTCCCAATGAAAAACTGTTTTTT

D: TRBD2
V: TRBV7-9
size: .
J: TRBJ2-1
CDR3: CASSSGTSGDEQFF
DNA: TGTGCCAGCAGCTCCGGGACTAGCGGCGATGAGCAGTTCTTC

D: .
V: TRBV27
size: .
J: TRBJ1-1
CDR3: CASSTGNTEAFF
DNA: TGTGCCAGCAGTACAGGGAACACTGAAGCTTTCTTT

D: .
V: TRBV5-1
size: medium-sized
J: TRBJ2-7
CDR3: CASSWDKAYEQYF
DNA: TGCGCCAGCAGCTGGGACAAAGCCTACGAGCAGTACTTC

D: .
V: TRBV7-8
size: .
J: TRBJ1-1
CDR3: CASSLAGGAFF
DNA: TGTGCCAGCAGCTTAGCAGGAGGCGCTTTCTTT

D: TRBD2
V: TRBV13
size: .
J: TRBJ2-7
CDR3: CASSSSGGTYEQYF
DNA: TGTGCCAGCAGCTCTAGCGGGGGGACCTACGAGCAGTACTTC

D: TRBD1
V: TRBV7-8
size: .
J: TRBJ1-2
CDR3: CASSPGGWDGYTF
DNA: TGTGCCAGCAGCCCAGGGGGGTGGGATGGCTACACCTTC

D: .
V: TRBV30
size: once
J: TRBJ1-4
CDR3: CAWSVRLFRQVNEKLFF
DNA: TGTGCCTGGAGTGTACGGTTATTTCGGCAGGTTAATGAAAAACTGTTTTTT

D: .
V: TRBV27
size: .
J: TRBJ2-1
CDR3: CASSLDSGNEQFF
DNA: TGTGCCAGCAGTCTCGACTCTGGCAATGAGCAGTTCTTC

D: TRBD1
V: TRBV6-4
size: .
J: TRBJ2-2
CDR3: CASRGQGAVGELFF
DNA: TGTGCCAGCAGAGGACAGGGGGCAGTCGGGGAGCTGTTTTTT

D: TRBD1
V: TRBV4-3
size: .
J: TRBJ1-1
CDR3: CASSQEGQGARNTEAFF
DNA: TGCGCCAGCAGCCAAGAAGGACAGGGGGCTCGGAACACTGAAGCTTTCTTT

D: .
V: TRBV27
size: .
J: TRBJ2-7
CDR3: CASSLSDPTYEQYF
DNA: TGTGCCAGCAGTTTGAGCGACCCTACCTACGAGCAGTACTTC